The 12 T cell receptor beta chains below all came from one sample that was sequenced in a study of PD-1 blockade in classical Hodgkin lymphoma. Sequencing used immunoSEQ multiplex PCR; TCRdb keeps in-frame clones, though not all of them. The data hold some 53,000 clones, with around nine tenths observed a single time. Time point here: cycle 4 day 1 (C4D1), after 6 weeks of nivolumab. Every single patient, without exception, relapsed after autologous stem cell transplantation, and brentuximab vedotin exposure varied. Specimen: peripheral blood mononuclear cells (PBMCs), collected before the fourth cycle of nivolumab. The receptors were gathered from a human donor with classical Hodgkin lymphoma.

The chain combines TRBV6-5 with TRBJ2-7; a possible D gene is TRBD1 (5 bases). CDR3 length: 13 amino acids. CDR1 and CDR2 (germline): MNHEY, SVGAGI. The V gene lost 3 bases and the J gene lost 3 bases, with 9 bases spanning the gap. CDR3 loop: CASSYGAIYEQYF. In nucleotides, the CDR3 is TGTGCCAGCAGTTATGGGGCCATCTACGAGCAGTACTTC.

V and J are TRBV19 and TRBJ2-7; the match to TRBD2 covers 12 bases. Germline V gene data show CDR1 as LNHDA and CDR2 as SQIVND (reference sequence). The CDR3 runs to 14 residues. Trimming took 6 bases from V and 2 from J; bases not matched to a gene: 2. The CDR3 DNA sequence: TGTGCCAGTAGGAGACTAGCGGGAGCCTACGAGCAGTACTTC. It specifies CASRRLAGAYEQYF.

A few counts support this clone. This chain uses TRBV10-3 with TRBJ2-1; 8 bases are a match to TRBD2. CDR3 length equals 16 residues. The germline V gene encodes CDR1 ENHRY and CDR2 SYGVKD. The J segment lost 4 bases and the V segment lost 0 bases, leaving 5 bases of the junction unmatched. The CDR3 is CAISESMAGGYNEQFF. DNA for the CDR3: TGTGCCATCAGTGAGTCGATGGCGGGGGGATACAATGAGCAGTTCTTC.

J is TRBJ2-1 and V is TRBV12-5, with TRBD2 identical over 7 bases. The CDR3 extends over 16 amino acids. Germline CDR1 reads LGHNT; CDR2 reads FRNRAP. The V segment lost 3 bases and the J segment 5 bases; nucleotides outside the gene matches: 10. The CDR3 DNA is TGTGCTAGTGGTTTATGGCCTAGCGGAGCCGACAATGAGCAGTTCTTC. It yields the protein CASGLWPSGADNEQFF. The whole variable domain, filled in from reference TRBV12-5 and TRBJ2-1, reads DARVTQTPRHKVTEMGQEVTMRCQPILGHNTVFWYRQTMMQGLELLAYFRNRAPLDDSGMPKDRFSAEMPDATLATLKIQPSEPRDSAVYFCASGLWPSGADNEQFFGPGTRLTVL.

The chain uses TRBV27 and TRBJ2-3; the D call may be TRBD1 or TRBD2 (5 bases each). Germline lookup yields CDR1 MNHEY and CDR2 SMNVEV (reference sequence). The CDR3 spans 15 residues. Trimming stripped 2 bases from V and 1 base from J, with 10 bases between. CDR3 residues: CASSLGGTRTDTQYF. The DNA of the CDR3 is TGTGCCAGCAGTTTAGGTGGGACCCGCACAGATACGCAGTATTTT.

V and J are TRBV4-3 and TRBJ1-1; the D gene is possibly TRBD1 (5 bases). V was shortened by 0 bases and J by 6 bases, with 14 bases between the two germline ends. Germline CDR1 LGHNA, CDR2 YSLEER. The CDR3 covers 15 residues. The CDR3, as DNA: TGCGCCAGCAGCCAAGACGTAGGGGCAATGGCTGAAGCTTTCTTT. Residues: CASSQDVGAMAEAFF.

Here the CDR3 reads CASSLKGQGFNQPQHF. CDR3 DNA: TGTGCCAGCAGCTTAAAGGGACAAGGCTTCAATCAGCCCCAGCATTTT. The rearrangement links TRBV7-2 to TRBJ1-5; D is possibly TRBD1 (6 bases). Germline loops: CDR1 SGHTA, CDR2 FQGNSA. V was pared by 2 bases and J by 3 bases, with 14 bases between. This CDR3 is built from 16 residues.

V and J are TRBV9 and TRBJ2-7; a possible D gene is TRBD2 (6 bases). This CDR3 has 14 residues. Germline assignment: CDR1 SGDLS and CDR2 YYNGEE. Trimming shortened V by 0 bases and J by 5 bases, and 12 bases separated the two germline ends. The CDR3 spells CASSVGGGAHEQYF. The CDR3 DNA reads as TGTGCCAGCAGCGTAGGTGGCGGGGCCCACGAGCAGTACTTC.

The chain combines TRBV7-3 with TRBJ2-3, with TRBD2 matching 8 bases. Looked up from germline, CDR1 is SGHTA and CDR2 is FQGTGA. The junction had 5 bases not matched to a gene; V was cut back by 5 bases and J by 4 bases. The CDR3 is 14 residues long. Here the CDR3 reads CASSPTTSADTQYF. As DNA, the CDR3 is TGTGCCAGCAGCCCGACGACTAGCGCAGATACGCAGTATTTT. The full variable domain, with the rest looked up from reference TRBV7-3 and TRBJ2-3, is GAGVSQTPSNKVTEKGKYVELRCDPISGHTALYWYRQSLGQGPEFLIYFQGTGAADDSGLPNDRFFAVRPEGSVSTLKIQRTERGDSAVYLCASSPTTSADTQYFGPGTRLTVL.

The chain carries TRBV25-1 and TRBJ2-2; D gene ambiguous. V was clipped by 5 bases and J by 4 bases, with 8 bases between them. CDR3 length: 13 amino acids. The germline V gene has CDR1 MGHDK and CDR2 SYGVNS. The CDR3 coding sequence is TGTGCCAGCAGTCAGTGGGGCACCGGGGAGCTGTTTTTT. The encoded protein is CASSQWGTGELFF.

J is TRBJ2-1 and V is TRBV6-4, with 10 bases matching TRBD2. Per germline, CDR1 MRHNA and CDR2 SNTAGT. V was clipped by 4 bases and J by 9 bases; unmatched bases: 9. This CDR3 comprises 15 residues. The DNA of the CDR3 is TGTGCCAGCAGTGTTCGAGCGGGAGGGCGGGTTGAGCAGTTCTTC. This codes for CASSVRAGGRVEQFF.

The CDR3 bases are TGTGCCAGCAGCGCGTACAGGGTAAAGAGGACTGAAGCTTTCTTT. The encoded protein is CASSAYRVKRTEAFF. The rearrangement links TRBV9 to TRBJ1-1; maybe TRBD1 (6 bases). V was shortened by 3 bases and J by 5 bases, with 17 bases between the two germline ends. Per the germline V gene, CDR1 is SGDLS and CDR2 is YYNGEE. CDR3 length: 15 residues.